The 27 T cell receptor beta chains in this list originate from one sample, sequenced in a study of glioma-infiltrating T cells. Amplification of TCR alpha and beta CDR3 regions from RNA used iRepertoire nested multiplex PCR. TCRdb reprocessed the multiplex PCR reads via MiXCR and lists one record per CDR3 protein. The sample carries 300,000 to 450,000 distinct CDR3 sequences, about 40% recorded once. Material: glioma tissue, nonneoplastic brain tissue, or PBMCs (not recorded which). All receptors come from a human donor with low-grade glioma or glioblastoma, undergoing nonglioma brain surgery, or in good health (not recorded which).

This clonotype was recorded a few times. CDR3 DNA: TGTGCCAGCAGGGCCGCAGGGGGGACAGATACGCAGTATTTT. It is translated as CASRAAGGTDTQYF. The chain employs TRBV28 and TRBJ2-3, with D perhaps TRBD1 (7 bases). This CDR3 has 14 residues. V shed 6 bases and J shed 3 bases, with 13 bases lying between them. CDR1 is MDHEN, CDR2 SYDVKM, per germline.

This clonotype showed up just a few times. The rearrangement uses TRBV20-1 and TRBJ2-1; possibly TRBD1 or TRBD2 for D (5 bases each). Germline CDR1 and CDR2: DFQATT and SNEGSKA (reference sequence). This CDR3 comprises 14 residues. The germline V and J ends were trimmed by 6 bases and 8 bases, with 20 bases remaining between them. CDR3 protein: CSAPRVRDRDEQFF. CDR3 DNA: TGCAGTGCCCCCAGGGTCCGGGATCGGGATGAGCAGTTCTTC.

The chain links TRBV6-2 or TRBV6-3 to TRBJ1-5; 7 bases map to TRBD1. CDR1 and CDR2 (germline): MNHEY, SVGEGT. The V gene end was trimmed by 7 bases and the J gene end by 10 bases; junction bases not matched to a gene: 13. CDR3 size: 14 residues. The CDR3 spells CASTRQGNNPPQHF. Here the CDR3 DNA reads TGTGCCAGCACTCGACAGGGTAACAATCCCCCCCAGCATTTT.

The CDR3 DNA sequence: TGTGCCACCAGCAGAATTACCGGGACTAGCGGTGCTACGCAGTATTTT. Its translation is CATSRITGTSGATQYF. This sequence joins TRBV15 and TRBJ2-3; 11 nucleotides line up with TRBD2. Per the germline V gene, CDR1 is LNHNV and CDR2 is YYDKDF (reference sequence). This CDR3 has 16 residues. With V trimmed by 2 bases and J by 8 bases, 9 bases remained unmatched. Combining the CDR3 with reference TRBV15 and TRBJ2-3 gives the whole variable domain DAMVIQNPRYQVTQFGKPVTLSCSQTLNHNVMYWYQQKSSQAPKLLFHYYDKDFNNEADTPDNFQSRRPNTSFCFLDIRSPGLGDTAMYLCATSRITGTSGATQYFGPGTRLTVL.

Of note for this clonotype: This may arise from a read error, as a much more abundant clone is one base away. The chain is built from TRBV4-1 and TRBJ2-1, with a possible D match to TRBD1 (6 bases). Germline loops: CDR1 MGHRA, CDR2 YSYEKL. The CDR3 loop spans 15 amino acids. CDR3 DNA: TGCGCCAGCAGCCAAGATTTCAGGGGATCTAATGATCAGTTCTTC. Its translation: CASSQDFRGSNDQFF.

This sequence joins TRBV20-1 and TRBJ2-2; the match to TRBD2 covers 7 bases. The CDR3 length is 16 residues. J was trimmed by 7 bases and V by 3 bases; bases with no gene match: 14. Germline values: CDR1 DFQATT, CDR2 SNEGSKA (reference sequence). In DNA form, the CDR3 reads TGCAGTGCTAGCGCTATTGGCGGGAGTCGGATCGGGGAGCTGTTTTTT. Translated: CSASAIGGSRIGELFF.

The chain couples TRBV25-1 to TRBJ2-3; 10 bases align to TRBD1. Germline loops: CDR1 MGHDK, CDR2 SYGVNS. V shed 5 bases, J shed 6 bases, and the junction held 14 bases outside the gene matches. The CDR3 sequence is 17 residues long. The CDR3, as DNA: TGTGCCAGCAGTTTTCTAACCGGGACAGGGGACATGGATACGCAGTATTTT. Amino acids: CASSFLTGTGDMDTQYF.

This clonotype was seen many times. The CDR3 loop is CASSLSPGQGAKELFF. DNA for the CDR3: TGTGCCAGCAGTCTATCACCGGGACAGGGGGCGAAGGAGCTGTTTTTT. The chain links TRBV7-2 to TRBJ2-2, with 12 bases matching TRBD1. The CDR3 is 16 amino acids. The ends lost 6 bases at V and 10 bases at J; junction bases unmatched: 12. Germline V gene sequence: CDR1 SGHTA, CDR2 FQGNSA.

This chain links TRBV2 with TRBJ1-1; no clear D gene. The germline V gene has CDR1 SNHLY and CDR2 FYNNEI. V gave up 8 bases and J gave up 6 bases, with 16 bases separating them. The CDR3 runs to 13 residues. The CDR3 region is CASPRKGYAEAFF. The CDR3 region has the DNA TGTGCCAGCCCTAGGAAGGGATACGCTGAAGCTTTCTTT.

The V and J genes are TRBV20-1 and TRBJ2-3; maybe TRBD2 (6 bases). The V end lost 8 bases, the J end lost 0 bases, and 15 bases lay between the germline ends. Germline V gene data show CDR1 as DFQATT and CDR2 as SNEGSKA (reference sequence). The CDR3 totals 14 residues. The CDR3 DNA is TGCAGTCCTTCCGCGGGGCACAGCACAGATACGCAGTATTTT. Translating it yields CSPSAGHSTDTQYF.

This clonotype was counted between two and nine times. This chain joins TRBV20-1 and TRBJ2-1; a possible D gene is TRBD2 (6 bases). CDR3 length equals 16 residues. Trimming took off 1 base at V and 6 bases at J, with 19 bases between the two ends. CDR1 and CDR2 from the germline V gene are DFQATT and SNEGSKA (reference sequence). DNA for the CDR3: TGCAGTGCTAGAGGGGCAGCCTGGAGGGCCGGCAATGAGCAGTTCTTC. Protein product: CSARGAAWRAGNEQFF.

This clonotype was seen more than once but under ten times. This sequence joins TRBV12-3 or TRBV12-4 and TRBJ1-1; no firm D call. The CDR3 loop spans 15 amino acids. The V end lost 4 bases, the J end lost 6 bases, and 18 bases lay between the germline ends. This chain's CDR3 is CASSSGGWGNAEAFF. CDR3 nucleotide sequence: TGTGCCAGCAGTTCTGGCGGCTGGGGTAACGCTGAAGCTTTCTTT.

A word on this clonotype: This may arise from a read error, as a much more abundant clone is one base away. The rearrangement uses TRBV6-6 and TRBJ1-5; 10 bases map to TRBD1. This CDR3 is built from 15 residues. Germline assignment: CDR1 MNHNY and CDR2 SVGAGI (reference sequence). Here the CDR3 DNA reads TGTGCCAGGGGGACAGGGGATATTTTCAATCAGCCCAAGCATTTT. This translates into CARGTGDIFNQPKHF.

A few counts support this clonotype. The chain couples TRBV7-6 to TRBJ2-1; D gene unclear. Germline V lookup: CDR1 SGHVS, CDR2 FNYEAQ. This CDR3 contains 17 residues. Trimming took 2 bases from V and 0 from J, leaving 14 bases between them. Written as DNA, the CDR3 is TGTGCCAGCAGCTTAAGTTTAGTCTATCCCTCCTACAATGAGCAGTTCTTC. Translating gives CASSLSLVYPSYNEQFF.

Note on this clonotype: This sequence may be a read error, since a much larger clone differs from it by one base. The rearrangement joins TRBV7-6 to TRBJ2-7; 9 bases are shared with TRBD2. From germline, CDR1 is SGHVS and CDR2 FNYEAQ. The CDR3 loop spans 15 amino acids. Unmatched junction bases numbered 10, after V lost 8 bases and J lost 2 bases. CDR3 loop: CASGLTAGGPYEQYF. The CDR3 DNA reads TGTGCCAGCGGTCTTACGGCGGGAGGGCCCTACGAGCAGTACTTC.

The sample holds a few counts of this clonotype. The CDR3 reads CASSEPGLPPFYEQYF. In DNA, the CDR3 is TGTGCCAGCAGTGAACCGGGACTACCGCCTTTCTACGAGCAGTACTTC. This chain uses TRBV25-1 with TRBJ2-7; 7 bases map to TRBD2. V shed 2 bases, J shed 3 bases, and the junction held 10 bases outside the gene matches. This CDR3 is built from 16 residues. CDR1 is MGHDK, CDR2 SYGVNS, per germline.

This clonotype has more than one count but fewer than ten. The chain links TRBV19 to TRBJ2-7; D not certain. The CDR3 loop spans 12 amino acids. Germline assignment: CDR1 LNHDA and CDR2 SQIVND (reference sequence). Trimming stripped 2 bases from V and 10 bases from J, with 12 bases between. In nucleotides, the CDR3 is TGTGCCAGTAGTATACCCCATGAAAGACAGTACTTC. Translating gives CASSIPHERQYF.

The chain recombines TRBV5-4 with TRBJ2-3; TRBD2 agrees at 7 bases. V lost 7 bases to trimming and J lost 4 bases; unmatched junction nucleotides: 12. The length of the CDR3 is 15 residues. Germline CDR1 is SGHNT and CDR2 is YYREEE (reference sequence). The CDR3 region has the DNA TGTGCCAGCTTACCGGGGGGAGGGCCCGCAGATACGCAGTATTTT. It specifies CASLPGGGPADTQYF.

This clonotype was counted ten times or more. The chain couples TRBV27 to TRBJ2-7, with D perhaps TRBD1 or TRBD2 (6 bases each). Germline values: CDR1 MNHEY, CDR2 SMNVEV (reference sequence). This CDR3 is 16 amino acids long. Trimming pared 3 bases from V and 0 bases from J, leaving 15 bases between. The CDR3, as DNA: TGTGCCAGCAGTTTCTCTAGGGGGGTCAACTCCTACGAGCAGTACTTC. Its protein is CASSFSRGVNSYEQYF.

This chain connects TRBV4-2 to TRBJ1-1; TRBD1 agrees at 8 bases. This CDR3 spans 13 amino acids. The trim removed 5 bases at V and 7 bases at J, leaving 6 bases unmatched. Germline CDR1 LGHNA, CDR2 YNFKEQ. The CDR3 bases are TGTGCCAGCAGCTCTGGACAGGGCCGTGAAGCTTTCTTT. This codes for CASSSGQGREAFF.

This chain uses TRBV25-1 with TRBJ1-2; 7 nucleotides agree with TRBD1. This CDR3 region has 15 residues. The V segment lost 3 bases and the J segment 2 bases; nucleotides outside the gene matches: 6. Germline V gene sequence: CDR1 MGHDK, CDR2 SYGVNS. For the CDR3, the DNA is TGTGCCAGCAGTGAGGGCCACAGGGGCAACTATGGCTACACCTTC. Translated, it gives CASSEGHRGNYGYTF.

V and J are TRBV20-1 and TRBJ2-7; 10 bases are a match to TRBD2. The V segment lost 5 bases and the J segment 5 bases; nucleotides outside the gene matches: 12. Per germline, CDR1 DFQATT and CDR2 SNEGSKA (reference sequence). The CDR3 has 15 amino acids. The CDR3 DNA reads TGCAGTGCTTTACCCCCAGCGGGAGGGCGGGACGAGCAGTACTTC. Its protein product is CSALPPAGGRDEQYF.

The chain couples TRBV12-3 or TRBV12-4 to TRBJ2-5; a weak D match, TRBD2 (5 bases). The ends were cut back, 5 bases at V and 4 bases at J, with 17 bases in the middle. The CDR3 contains 15 residues. The DNA of the CDR3 is TGTGCCAGCAGTCCACTCGGCGTCGCGGGAGAGACCCAGTACTTC. It encodes CASSPLGVAGETQYF.

The rearrangement uses TRBV20-1 and TRBJ1-1; 10 positions agree with TRBD1. V was clipped by 8 bases and J by 4 bases; unmatched bases: 10. Germline lookup yields CDR1 DFQATT and CDR2 SNEGSKA (reference sequence). This CDR3 contains 14 residues. In nucleotides, the CDR3 is TGCAGTACCTCCGGACAGGGGGGGGCCACTGAAGCTTTCTTT. Its translation is CSTSGQGGATEAFF.

This chain links TRBV7-9 with TRBJ1-1; tentative D call: TRBD1 (5 bases). There are 16 residues in the CDR3. The V and J ends lost 5 bases and 3 bases respectively, with 19 bases between them. Looked up from germline, CDR1 is SEHNR and CDR2 is FQNEAQ (reference sequence). The CDR3, as DNA: TGTGCCAGCAGCCACCGGGACCCCCTCGCAGACACTGAAGCTTTCTTT. This encodes CASSHRDPLADTEAFF.

This chain links TRBV4-1 with TRBJ1-1; 10 nucleotides align to TRBD1. Trimming cost V 1 base and J 6 bases; bases outside gene matches: 5. Per the germline V gene, CDR1 is MGHRA and CDR2 is YSYEKL. CDR3 size: 15 residues. CDR3 amino acids: CASSQVDRGSAEAFF. The CDR3 DNA sequence: TGCGCCAGCAGCCAAGTGGACAGGGGGAGCGCTGAAGCTTTCTTT.

This clonotype showed up many times. The rearrangement joins TRBV20-1 to TRBJ2-3; 9 bases fit TRBD2. Germline CDR1 and CDR2: DFQATT and SNEGSKA (reference sequence). J lost 3 bases, V lost 2 bases, and 3 bases had no gene match. This CDR3 is built from 14 residues. The DNA of the CDR3 is TGCAGTGCTAGACTAGCGGGACCGACAGATACGCAGTATTTT. Protein sequence: CSARLAGPTDTQYF.